Presented here are 20 T cell receptor beta chains from one specimen sequenced in a study of metastatic and nonmetastatic thyroid tumors. Thyroid surgery was performed in patients who had received no treatment beforehand. Using MiXCR, TCRdb reanalyzed the PCR reads. The profile shows 70,000 or so clones, approximately 15% of them singletons. Sequencing was done on a sample of blood. The receptors were gathered from a male donor with papillary thyroid cancer or a benign thyroid nodule (not recorded which). Some clones in this sample may be carry-over from other donors' samples.

This clone has a count of ten or more. The CDR3 DNA follows: TGTGCCAGCAGTGCTTATGCAGAAGAGACCCAGTACTTC. As protein: CASSAYAEETQYF. This chain links TRBV6-1 with TRBJ2-5; no clear D. Germline CDR1 and CDR2: MNHNS and SASEGT. The CDR3 loop spans 13 amino acids. Trimming shortened V by 4 bases and J by 3 bases, and 9 bases separated the two germline ends.

This clone was counted at least ten times. The chain joins TRBV30 to TRBJ2-5; D perhaps matches TRBD2 (6 bases). Germline CDR1 reads GTSNPN; CDR2 reads SVGIG (reference sequence). Trimming cost V 5 bases and J 4 bases, with 14 bases left between them. The CDR3 has 13 amino acids. The CDR3 reads CAWGSGGGETQYF. CDR3 nucleotides: TGTGCCTGGGGTAGCGGTGGGGGAGAGACCCAGTACTTC.

This clone was detected many times. This chain joins TRBV2 and TRBJ2-3; D is undetermined. CDR1 and CDR2 from the germline V gene are SNHLY and FYNNEI. The CDR3 runs 11 residues. Trimming took off 11 bases at V and 1 base at J, with 7 bases between the two ends. The CDR3 loop is CASWGTDTQYF. DNA for the CDR3: TGTGCCTCCTGGGGCACAGATACGCAGTATTTT.

This clone was seen repeatedly, ten times or more. This chain joins TRBV30 and TRBJ2-5; D remains ambiguous. V lost 5 bases and J 3 bases, leaving 7 bases between the germline ends. Germline CDR1 is GTSNPN and CDR2 is SVGIG (reference sequence). This CDR3 is built from 11 residues. CDR3: CAWAREETQYF. The CDR3 bases are TGTGCCTGGGCCAGAGAAGAGACCCAGTACTTC.

This clone was detected many times. The same CDR3 is also encoded by other DNA sequences in this sample. This rearrangement joins TRBV5-4 to TRBJ1-2; TRBD1 aligns across 7 bases. CDR3 length: 14 amino acids. Germline CDR1 reads SGHNT; CDR2 reads YYREEE (reference sequence). V dropped 4 bases and J dropped 3; count of bases not matched to a gene: 6. In DNA, the CDR3 is TGTGCCAGCAGCCGCGTAGGGGGCGACTATGGCTACACCTTC. It is translated as CASSRVGGDYGYTF.

The chain recombines TRBV28 with TRBJ2-1; 11 positions match TRBD2. V was clipped by 3 bases and J by 4 bases; unmatched bases: 14. Per germline, CDR1 MDHEN and CDR2 SYDVKM. The CDR3 totals 19 residues. The CDR3 nucleotides read TGTGCCAGCAGTTTCCCCCAACTCGTAGCGGGAGGGTCATACAATGAGCAGTTCTTC. This gives the protein CASSFPQLVAGGSYNEQFF.

The chain employs TRBV20-1 and TRBJ2-7, with a weak D call TRBD2 (6 bases). The CDR3 extends over 15 amino acids. Germline lookup yields CDR1 DFQATT and CDR2 SNEGSKA (reference sequence). The V and J ends lost 6 bases and 0 bases respectively, with 18 bases between them. CDR3 sequence: CSAVDSGGGSYEQYF. In nucleotides, the CDR3 is TGCAGTGCAGTCGATAGCGGAGGCGGCTCCTACGAGCAGTACTTC.

This clone was observed at least ten times. The CDR3 DNA sequence: TGTGCCAGCAGCTTAGGGCAGGGTTATGAAAAACTGTTTTTT. Amino acid sequence: CASSLGQGYEKLFF. The chain couples TRBV7-2 to TRBJ1-4; D perhaps matches TRBD1 (5 bases). Germline values: CDR1 SGHTA, CDR2 FQGNSA. Trimming took off 1 base at V and 6 bases at J, with 9 bases between the two ends. The CDR3 runs to 14 residues.

This clone is categorized as medium-sized. This rearrangement joins TRBV5-1 to TRBJ1-1; D gene uncertain. The germline V and J ends were trimmed by 4 bases and 0 bases, with 19 bases remaining between them. Germline V CDR1 and CDR2: SGHRS, YFSETQ. This CDR3 spans 17 amino acids. Written as DNA, the CDR3 is TGCGCCAGCAGCCCCGAAGACTTTGGCTACATGAACACTGAAGCTTTCTTT. It specifies CASSPEDFGYMNTEAFF.

This clone was observed many times. Other DNA variants within this sample encode the same CDR3. V usage is TRBV4-3 and J usage is TRBJ2-3, with 7 bases aligning to TRBD1. Unmatched junction bases numbered 7, after V lost 4 bases and J lost 6 bases. Looked up from germline, CDR1 is LGHNA and CDR2 is YSLEER. The CDR3 consists of 14 residues. As DNA, the CDR3 is TGCGCCAGCAGCCCCGGGACAGCCGGGGATACGCAGTATTTT. This codes for CASSPGTAGDTQYF.

The chain uses TRBV6-1 and TRBJ2-1; 9 bases agree with TRBD2. The CDR3 is made up of 15 amino acids. In germline, CDR1 is MNHNS, CDR2 SASEGT. J lost 4 bases, V lost 6 bases, and 7 bases had no gene match. The DNA of the CDR3 is TGTGCCAGCAGGTCCGGGACTAGCATTTACAATGAGCAGTTCTTC. This sequence encodes CASRSGTSIYNEQFF.

This clone was counted at least ten times. The chain uses TRBV28 and TRBJ2-3, with a possible D match to TRBD1 (5 bases). The germline gives CDR1 MDHEN, CDR2 SYDVKM. V gave up 7 bases and J gave up 0 bases, with 11 bases separating them. The CDR3 covers 14 residues. CDR3 protein: CASIQGTSTDTQYF. CDR3 nucleotides: TGTGCCAGCATTCAGGGTACTAGCACAGATACGCAGTATTTT.

There are many counts of this clone. The chain recombines TRBV7-9 with TRBJ2-2; D is perhaps TRBD1 (6 bases). Germline lookup yields CDR1 SEHNR and CDR2 FQNEAQ (reference sequence). Trimming pared 5 bases from V and 0 bases from J, leaving 10 bases between. This CDR3 has 15 residues. The CDR3 DNA reads TGTGCCAGCAGCCCGGACAGTGCGAACACCGGGGAGCTGTTTTTT. Its protein is CASSPDSANTGELFF.

This chain connects TRBV20-1 to TRBJ2-7, with 10 bases identical to TRBD1. Germline values: CDR1 DFQATT, CDR2 SNEGSKA (reference sequence). This CDR3 spans 15 amino acids. V lost 4 bases and J lost 1; bases outside the gene matches: 7. CDR3 sequence: CSATRDRGASYEQYF. The CDR3 region has the DNA TGCAGTGCTACACGGGACAGGGGAGCATCCTACGAGCAGTACTTC.

This clone was found many times. This rearrangement joins TRBV18 to TRBJ1-4, with TRBD1 matching 11 bases. The germline V gene encodes CDR1 KGHSH and CDR2 LQKENI. The CDR3 is made up of 14 amino acids. J gave up 6 bases and V 6 bases, and 3 bases lay outside the gene matches. CDR3 sequence (DNA): TGTGCCAGCTCGCCGGACAGGGGGCATGAAAAACTGTTTTTT. This translates into CASSPDRGHEKLFF. The variable domain in full, with the rest retrieved from reference TRBV18 and TRBJ1-4, is NAGVMQNPRHLVRRRGQEARLRCSPMKGHSHVYWYRQLPEEGLKFMVYLQKENIIDESGMPKERFSAEFPKEGPSILRIQQVVRGDSAAYFCASSPDRGHEKLFFGSGTQLSVL.

In its sample, this clone was seen many times. The genes are TRBV13 and TRBJ2-1; 9 bases are a match to TRBD2. The CDR3 contains 19 residues. From germline, CDR1 is PRHDT and CDR2 FYEKMQ (reference sequence). After removal of 5 bases from V and 0 bases from J, the junction contained 14 bases not matched to a gene. The CDR3 region has the DNA TGTGCCAGCAGCCTGCCTGCGGGAGGGCTTATATCCTCCTACAATGAGCAGTTCTTC. Translating it yields CASSLPAGGLISSYNEQFF.

In regard to this clone: A read error may be the cause here, since a much bigger clone is one base away. CDR3 loop: CASSYGSGTGSAF. The CDR3 bases are TGTGCCAGCAGTTACGGTTCCGGTACAGGGAGTGCCTTC. V gene TRBV6-5 combines with J gene TRBJ2-1, with TRBD1 as a possible D gene (6 bases). The germline CDR1 and CDR2 sequences are MNHEY and SVGAGI. The CDR3 totals 13 residues.

The J gene is TRBJ2-3, the V gene TRBV30; 8 bases are a match to TRBD1. This CDR3 spans 15 amino acids. V trimming: 4 bases; J trimming: 0 bases; junction bases outside the gene matches: 6. The V gene's germline CDR1 is GTSNPN and CDR2 SVGIG (reference sequence). Here the CDR3 DNA reads TGTGCCTGGACGTTGGGGGACAGGAGCACAGATACGCAGTATTTT. Encoded protein: CAWTLGDRSTDTQYF.

Ten or more counts support this clone. The chain combines TRBV4-1 with TRBJ2-1; 10 bases are shared with TRBD2. Trimming took 0 bases from V and 4 from J; bases not matched to a gene: 9. Per germline, CDR1 MGHRA and CDR2 YSYEKL. The CDR3 loop spans 18 amino acids. CDR3 residues: CASSQDALAGARYNEQFF. The DNA of the CDR3 is TGCGCCAGCAGCCAAGATGCCCTAGCGGGAGCACGGTACAATGAGCAGTTCTTC.

The sample holds many counts of this clone. J is TRBJ1-3 and V is TRBV18; D is perhaps TRBD1 (6 bases). Trimming took off 2 bases at V and 0 bases at J, with 11 bases between the two ends. The CDR3 extends over 16 amino acids. The V gene's germline CDR1 is KGHSH and CDR2 LQKENI. The CDR3 DNA is TGTGCCAGCTCACCAAACAGGGAGGCCTCTGGAAACACCATATATTTT. It yields the protein CASSPNREASGNTIYF.